This TCR beta chain is drawn from a study of blood T cell repertoires in COVID-19. Across the whole study: The United States, Italy and Spain supplied acute and convalescent COVID-19 samples. PBMCs, B-cell-depleted T cells, or T cells were the source of the cDNA or gDNA that made up the material.

Libraries were prepared by immunoSEQ multiplex PCR; TCRdb keeps only in-frame clonotypes and omits some of them. Of roughly 180,000 clones listed, 65% to 90% are singletons. This CDR3 has 13 residues. The V end was cut by 4 bases, the J end by 7 bases, with 11 bases between. Germline V lookup: CDR1 SGHDN, CDR2 FVKESK. Material: peripheral blood. The receptor was isolated from a man in his sixties with acute or convalescent COVID-19. This rearrangement joins TRBV14 to TRBJ1-5; unclear D gene. The CDR3 protein is CASSPGIGQPQHF. The DNA for the CDR3 is TGTGCCAGCAGCCCGGGTATCGGGCAGCCCCAGCATTTT.